The text below deals with one T cell receptor beta chain. The data were obtained in a study of control samples from healthy donors and cancer patients. The CDR3 runs to 14 residues. The germline V gene encodes CDR1 SEHNR and CDR2 FQNEAQ (reference sequence). Trimming cost V 5 bases and J 2 bases, with 9 bases left between them. Here immunoSEQ multiplex PCR was the method, and the copy in TCRdb shows in-frame clones only, minus some. The table records over 100,000 clones, approximately 88% of them present only once. The sample was blood. The chain recombines TRBV7-9 with TRBJ2-2; no clear D gene. The receptor was isolated from a man aged 35 to 55 in good health. The CDR3 protein is CASSPDRNTGELFF. DNA for the CDR3: TGTGCCAGCAGCCCCGACCGTAACACCGGGGAGCTGTTTTTT. Combining the CDR3 with reference TRBV7-9 and TRBJ2-2 gives the whole variable domain DTGVSQNPRHKITKRGQNVTFRCDPISEHNRLYWYRQTLGQGPEFLTYFQNEAQLEKSRLLSDRFSAERPKGSFSTLEIQRTEQGDSAMYLCASSPDRNTGELFFGEGSRLTVL.